Listed below are T cell receptor beta chains from one sample, sequenced in a study of OX40 agonist ivuxolimab in advanced cancers. Method: immunoSEQ multiplex PCR; TCRdb's copy keeps in-frame clones and lacks some. In the table there are 65,000 to 85,000 clones, about 87% of which are singletons. The specimen comprised CD4+ or CD8+ T cells sorted from blood, sampled in a trial of the OX40 agonist ivuxolimab. The receptors derive from an adult with an advanced solid tumor such as melanoma, head and neck, liver or kidney cancer. CDR3s include the opening cysteine and the closing phenylalanine or tryptophan. The D gene is left open where the match is weak. Clone size is given for some rows only: seen once, a few or many times, or a class if the clone is expanded.

TRBJ2-1 | 12 | . | TRBV29-1 | . | TGCAGCGTGGACCTAGGAGTGTATGAGCAGTTCTTC | CSVDLGVYEQFF
TRBJ2-1 | 15 | . | TRBV2 | . | TGTGCCAGCAGTGAATTGGACGACTCCTACAATGAGCAGTTCTTC | CASSELDDSYNEQFF
TRBJ2-1 | 15 | . | TRBV28 | TRBD2 | TGTGCCAGCAGTTTAGCTAGCGGGATCCACAATGAGCAGTTCTTC | CASSLASGIHNEQFF
TRBJ2-7 | 14 | . | TRBV6-1 | . | TGTGCCAGCAGACTACTCCCGGTCGACTACGAGCAGTACTTC | CASRLLPVDYEQYF
TRBJ1-2 | 15 | . | TRBV6-1 | TRBD1 | TGTGCCAGCATTCAGGGGACAGGGGGCGTCGGTGGCTACACCTTC | CASIQGTGGVGGYTF
TRBJ2-5 | 14 | . | TRBV30 | TRBD1 | TGTGCCTGGAGTGGGGGACAGGGCCTGTTGCCCCAGTACTTC | CAWSGGQGLLPQYF
TRBJ1-2 | 13 | . | TRBV6-5 | TRBD1 | TGTGCCAGCAGTGAAAGGACAGGGAGCGGCTACACCTTC | CASSERTGSGYTF
TRBJ1-3 | 15 | . | TRBV19 | . | TGTGCCAGTAAAGACCGGGAGGCAAGTGGAAACACCATATATTTT | CASKDREASGNTIYF
TRBJ2-1 | 18 | few | TRBV5-8 | TRBD2 | TGTGCCAGCAGCTTGTTTCTGGGGACTAGCGGGAATAACAATGAGCAGTTCTTC | CASSLFLGTSGNNNEQFF
TRBJ1-1 | 14 | . | TRBV6-1 | . | TGTGCCAGCAGTGGGGCTTCAGGGAGCACTGAAGCTTTCTTT | CASSGASGSTEAFF
TRBJ1-3 | 15 | . | TRBV7-2 | . | TGTGCCAGCAGCCCACAGGGTACCTCTGGAAACACCATATATTTT | CASSPQGTSGNTIYF
TRBJ1-2 | 14 | . | TRBV19 | TRBD1 | TGTGCCAGTAGTGCGACAGGGGGAGACTATGGCTACACCTTC | CASSATGGDYGYTF
TRBJ1-6 | 15 | . | TRBV6-5 | . | TGTGCCAGCAGTTACGACTCCTCAGGGAAAGGTGACCTCCACTTT | CASSYDSSGKGDLHF
TRBJ2-7 | 16 | . | TRBV4-3 | TRBD1 | TGCGCCAGCAGCCAAGATTGGATGGGACAGGCCTACGAGCAGTACTTC | CASSQDWMGQAYEQYF
TRBJ1-3 | 15 | once | TRBV5-1 | . | TGCGCCAGCAGCTTGGGGGTGGTCTCTGGAAACACCATATATTTT | CASSLGVVSGNTIYF
TRBJ2-7 | 13 | . | TRBV6-5 | . | TGTGCCAGCAGGGCCCCCCAATCGGGCGAGCAGTACTTC | CASRAPQSGEQYF
TRBJ1-2 | 15 | . | TRBV21-1 | . | TGTGCCAGCAGCAGGGAGACAGGGTTAAGCTATGGCTACACCTTC | CASSRETGLSYGYTF
TRBJ1-3 | 14 | . | TRBV19 | . | TGTGCCAGTAGTATACCAGGGGCCGGAAACACCATATATTTT | CASSIPGAGNTIYF
TRBJ1-5 | 15 | . | TRBV19 | TRBD1 | TGTGCCAGTAGTATCGCAGGGGGTCCATATCAGCCCCAGCATTTT | CASSIAGGPYQPQHF
TRBJ1-6 | 15 | few | TRBV7-9 | . | TGTGCCAGCAGCTTCGATACACGAGGAGGTTCACCCCTCCACTTT | CASSFDTRGGSPLHF
TRBJ2-7 | 11 | . | TRBV6-6 | . | TGTGCCACCAAGGGGGCCTACGAGCAGTACTTC | CATKGAYEQYF
TRBJ2-1 | 14 | . | TRBV4-1 | . | TGCGCCAGCAGCCAAGGGACGGTCTACAATGAGCAGTTCTTC | CASSQGTVYNEQFF
TRBJ2-1 | 15 | many | TRBV14 | . | TGTGCCAGCAGCCAAGGGCAGGGCTTCAATCTTGAGCAGTTCTTC | CASSQGQGFNLEQFF
TRBJ2-6 | 13 | . | TRBV5-4 | . | TGTGCCAGCCGCCCCTCTGGGGCCAACGTCCTGACTTTC | CASRPSGANVLTF
TRBJ1-5 | 14 | few | TRBV30 | . | TGTGCCTGGACCGGACAGTCTAGCAATCAGCCCCAGCATTTT | CAWTGQSSNQPQHF
TRBJ2-7 | 16 | . | TRBV7-2 | TRBD2 | TGTGCCAGCAGCTTAGTAGTCGGGAGGGATTCCTACGAGCAGTACTTC | CASSLVVGRDSYEQYF
TRBJ2-7 | 16 | . | TRBV7-3 | TRBD1 | TGTGCCAGCAGCTTAACGGGGGGACAGGGCTCCTACGAGCAGTACTTC | CASSLTGGQGSYEQYF
TRBJ2-7 | 13 | few | TRBV5-4 | TRBD2 | TGTGCCAGCAGCCCAGCGGGGCACTACGAGCAGTACTTC | CASSPAGHYEQYF
TRBJ2-7 | 13 | . | TRBV9 | TRBD2 | TGTGCCAGCAGCCCCAGGACTAGTTTGGAGCAGTACTTC | CASSPRTSLEQYF
TRBJ1-2 | 15 | . | TRBV6-6 | . | TGTGCCAGCAGTGTAACAGGGACGGCTAACTATGGCTACACCTTC | CASSVTGTANYGYTF
TRBJ2-3 | 15 | once | TRBV7-2 | . | TGTGCCAGCAGCCCGACAGGGGAGGGAGGAGATACGCAGTATTTT | CASSPTGEGGDTQYF
TRBJ2-2 | 17 | . | TRBV11-3 | . | TGTGCCAGCAGCCACTCCCATATGGGGGCGAACACCGGGGAGCTGTTTTTT | CASSHSHMGANTGELFF
TRBJ2-3 | 16 | few | TRBV19 | TRBD2 | TGTGCCAGTAGTAGCCAAGGTGCGGGGGGGCCGGTTACGCAGTATTTT | CASSSQGAGGPVTQYF
TRBJ1-2 | 14 | medium-sized | TRBV7-9 | . | TGTGCCAGCAGCCCGACTACAGGGTCCGTTGGCTACACCTTC | CASSPTTGSVGYTF
TRBJ1-5 | 14 | . | TRBV6-6 | . | TGTGCCAGCAGTTACCCCGACGGGTCTCAGCCCCAGCATTTT | CASSYPDGSQPQHF
TRBJ1-3 | 18 | . | TRBV11-2 | . | TGTGCCAGCAGCTCGACGCGTTCTGGCGGCCGCTCTGGAAACACCATATATTTT | CASSSTRSGGRSGNTIYF
TRBJ2-4 | 14 | . | TRBV5-5 | . | TGTGCCAGCAGCTTGGCCGGGTTTGAAAACATTCAGTACTTC | CASSLAGFENIQYF
TRBJ2-5 | 15 | . | TRBV9 | . | TGTGCCAGCAGTAAGGGAAGGGCGTCCCAAGAGACCCAGTACTTC | CASSKGRASQETQYF
TRBJ2-3 | 15 | . | TRBV30 | . | TGTGCCCGGGGACACTGGGAGGGTTTAACAGATACGCAGTATTTT | CARGHWEGLTDTQYF
TRBJ2-7 | 14 | once | TRBV7-7 | . | TGTGCCAGCAGCGCCCGGGACGGTTCCTACGAGCAGTACTTC | CASSARDGSYEQYF
TRBJ2-5 | 13 | . | TRBV10-3 | TRBD1 | TGTGCCATCAGGGACAGGGATGGAGAGACCCAGTACTTC | CAIRDRDGETQYF